One sample yielded the 28 T cell receptor beta chains listed below, sequenced in a study of blood T cell repertoires in COVID-19. Assay used: immunoSEQ multiplex PCR; TCRdb lists only in-frame clones, some missing. The table records about 190,000 clones, roughly four fifths of them present only once. Sequencing was performed on peripheral blood. The origin of the receptors is a woman between 65 and 79 years old with active or convalescent COVID-19.

This CDR3 reads CASSKVIEAFF. The CDR3 nucleotides are TGTGCCAGCAGTAAAGTCATTGAAGCTTTCTTT. The chain couples TRBV2 to TRBJ1-1; no clear D gene. Trimming took 5 bases from V and 7 from J, leaving 8 bases between them. Per germline, CDR1 SNHLY and CDR2 FYNNEI. CDR3 length: 11 amino acids.

The V call is TRBV4-1, the J call TRBJ2-7; D possibly corresponds to TRBD1 (5 bases). Per the germline V gene, CDR1 is MGHRA and CDR2 is YSYEKL. The CDR3 runs to 15 residues. V shed 0 bases and J shed 0 bases, with 9 bases lying between them. The CDR3 is CASSQDDSLSYEQYF. CDR3 nucleotides: TGCGCCAGCAGCCAAGATGACAGCCTCTCCTACGAGCAGTACTTC.

This clone appeared many times. V gene TRBV29-1 combines with J gene TRBJ1-1; D perhaps matches TRBD1 (5 bases). The germline CDR1 and CDR2 sequences are SQVTM and ANQGSEA. The CDR3 totals 14 residues. V gave up 2 bases and J gave up 0 bases, with 10 bases separating them. The CDR3: CSVEKKQVNTEAFF. In nucleotides, the CDR3 is TGCAGCGTTGAAAAAAAACAGGTGAACACTGAAGCTTTCTTT.

J is TRBJ2-3 and V is TRBV14, with TRBD2 identical over 7 bases. Per germline, CDR1 SGHDN and CDR2 FVKESK. Trimming at V came to 5 bases and at J to 0 bases, leaving 14 bases not matched to a gene. This CDR3 is 18 amino acids long. CDR3 DNA sequence: TGTGCCAGCAGCGGAACCCCAGGTAGCGGGCTTAGCACAGATACGCAGTATTTT. Translation gives CASSGTPGSGLSTDTQYF.

The V gene is TRBV6-5, the J gene TRBJ2-3; the match to TRBD1 covers 7 bases. The germline CDR1 and CDR2 sequences are MNHEY and SVGAGI. The CDR3 length is 14 residues. Unmatched junction bases numbered 3, after V lost 6 bases and J lost 0 bases. The CDR3 coding sequence is TGTGCCAGCAGGAGACAGGGTAGCACAGATACGCAGTATTTT. This gives the protein CASRRQGSTDTQYF.

The chain couples TRBV9 to TRBJ2-1; D gene ambiguous. The CDR3 length is 15 residues. V was pared by 2 bases and J by 9 bases, with 18 bases between. Looked up from germline, CDR1 is SGDLS and CDR2 is YYNGEE. The CDR3: CASSVSVVRISEQFF. CDR3 DNA: TGTGCCAGCAGCGTTAGTGTAGTGAGGATATCTGAGCAGTTCTTC.

The gene calls are TRBV3-1 (or the pseudogene TRBV3-2) and TRBJ2-7, with 14 bases matching TRBD2. After removal of 3 bases from V and 0 bases from J, the junction contained 4 bases not matched to a gene. Germline V gene sequence: CDR1 LGHDT, CDR2 YNNKEL (reference sequence). The CDR3 extends over 17 amino acids. The CDR3 sequence: CASSQTSGRASSYEQYF. CDR3 sequence (DNA): TGTGCCAGCAGCCAGACTAGCGGGAGGGCTAGCTCCTACGAGCAGTACTTC.

This chain uses TRBV14 with TRBJ1-2; a weak D match, TRBD1 (6 bases). The germline V gene has CDR1 SGHDN and CDR2 FVKESK. The CDR3 extends over 14 amino acids. V gave up 3 bases and J gave up 7 bases, with 15 bases separating them. The CDR3 loop is CASSQSNRDPGYTF. CDR3 DNA: TGTGCCAGCAGCCAGTCGAACAGGGATCCTGGCTACACCTTC.

The chain has TRBV4-1 and TRBJ1-2; TRBD1 agrees at 11 bases. From germline, CDR1 is MGHRA and CDR2 YSYEKL. V was clipped by 0 bases and J by 7 bases; unmatched bases: 7. The CDR3 has 16 residues. CDR3 amino acids: CASSQEHGQGAGGYTF. The DNA for the CDR3 is TGCGCCAGCAGCCAAGAGCACGGACAGGGGGCAGGTGGCTACACCTTC.

The chain is built from TRBV6-1 and TRBJ2-1; D gene uncertain. The CDR3 is 15 residues long. CDR1 and CDR2 (germline): MNHNS, SASEGT. V lost 1 base and J lost 15, with 22 bases in between. The CDR3 DNA is TGTGCCAGCAGTGAAGTCCAACATGAGGAGCTCCCGTTGTTCTTC. This sequence encodes CASSEVQHEELPLFF.

This clone turned up a few times. The chain links TRBV5-6 to TRBJ1-1; D unclear. The CDR3 is 15 amino acids. Trimming stripped 1 base from V and 1 base from J, with 11 bases between. Germline V CDR1 and CDR2: SGHDT, YYEEEE. The chain's CDR3 is CASSLFGRKNTEAFF. CDR3 sequence (DNA): TGTGCCAGCAGCTTGTTCGGCAGGAAGAACACTGAAGCTTTCTTT.

The rearrangement links TRBV28 to TRBJ1-3; D is possibly TRBD1 (6 bases). V lost 0 bases and J 5 bases, leaving 8 bases between the germline ends. The CDR3 loop spans 14 amino acids. Germline V gene lookup returns CDR1 MDHEN and CDR2 SYDVKM. The CDR3 protein is CASSLWGARNTIYF. The CDR3 coding sequence is TGTGCCAGCAGTTTATGGGGGGCGCGAAACACCATATATTTT.

The J gene is TRBJ1-2, the V gene TRBV9, with D unclear. V dropped 6 bases and J dropped 7 bases, with 22 bases sitting between them. This CDR3 is 15 amino acids long. Germline CDR1 and CDR2: SGDLS and YYNGEE. Here the CDR3 DNA reads TGTGCCAGCAACCCAGGCCAAGCACTCCAAGGTGGCTACACCTTC. Amino acids: CASNPGQALQGGYTF.

The chain is built from TRBV12-5 and TRBJ2-1; D gene ambiguous. Germline loops: CDR1 LGHNT, CDR2 FRNRAP. This CDR3 spans 13 amino acids. V dropped 4 bases and J dropped 9 bases, with 13 bases sitting between them. The CDR3 here is CASGSPATSEQFF. The CDR3 DNA reads as TGTGCTAGTGGTTCCCCCGCGACTTCTGAGCAGTTCTTC.

The V gene is TRBV9, the J gene TRBJ2-1; 15 bases match TRBD2. The CDR3 is 18 residues long. V shed 4 bases, J shed 4 bases, and the junction held 9 bases outside the gene matches. Germline CDR1 SGDLS, CDR2 YYNGEE. This CDR3 reads CASSPGGLAGGVYNEQFF. The CDR3 nucleotides read TGTGCCAGCAGCCCTGGGGGACTAGCGGGAGGAGTATACAATGAGCAGTTCTTC.

This chain uses TRBV2 with TRBJ2-6, with 7 bases lining up with TRBD1. Trimming removed 8 bases from V and 0 bases from J; junction bases left unmatched: 4. Germline V gene data show CDR1 as SNHLY and CDR2 as FYNNEI. This CDR3 is 15 amino acids long. CDR3 protein: CASHTGASGANVLTF. CDR3 nucleotide sequence: TGTGCCAGCCATACAGGGGCCTCTGGGGCCAACGTCCTGACTTTC.

V and J are TRBV28 and TRBJ1-5; D not certain. This CDR3 comprises 13 residues. CDR1 and CDR2 from the germline V gene are MDHEN and SYDVKM. Trimming removed 6 bases from V and 2 bases from J, with 8 bases in between. The CDR3 region is CASSQVRNQPQHF. As DNA, the CDR3 is TGTGCCAGCAGCCAGGTGCGCAATCAGCCCCAGCATTTT.

The chain employs TRBV5-1 and TRBJ2-7; 7 positions agree with TRBD1. V was pared by 0 bases and J by 6 bases, with 9 bases of the junction left unmatched. The CDR3 has 15 amino acids. Germline V CDR1 and CDR2: SGHRS, YFSETQ. CDR3 sequence: CASSLGRQGTSEQYF. The CDR3 nucleotides are TGCGCCAGCAGCTTGGGTCGACAGGGCACTTCCGAGCAGTACTTC. The entire variable domain, with the rest obtained from reference TRBV5-1 and TRBJ2-7, is as follows: KAGVTQTPRYLIKTRGQQVTLSCSPISGHRSVSWYQQTPGQGLQFLFEYFSETQRNKGNFPGRFSGRQFSNSRSEMNVSTLELGDSALYLCASSLGRQGTSEQYFGPGTRLTVT.

The V and J genes are TRBV5-1 and TRBJ1-1; D uncertain. The V end lost 7 bases, the J end lost 5 bases, and 18 bases lay between the germline ends. This CDR3 spans 14 amino acids. Germline values: CDR1 SGHRS, CDR2 YFSETQ. The CDR3 here is CASRTHGVETEAFF. The CDR3 DNA reads TGCGCCAGCCGCACCCACGGGGTCGAGACTGAAGCTTTCTTT.

V gene TRBV28 combines with J gene TRBJ1-6; D uncertain. Trimming took 5 bases from V and 6 from J, leaving 11 bases between them. Germline loops: CDR1 MDHEN, CDR2 SYDVKM. This CDR3 spans 14 amino acids. The DNA for the CDR3 is TGTGCCAGCAGTCCCCGCGAATCTAATTCACCCCTCCACTTT. Translating gives CASSPRESNSPLHF.

V and J are TRBV19 and TRBJ1-2; D might be TRBD1 (5 bases). The CDR3 has 14 residues. V gave up 6 bases and J gave up 4 bases, with 15 bases separating them. Germline V gene sequence: CDR1 LNHDA, CDR2 SQIVND (reference sequence). The CDR3 sequence: CASRVQGRFYGYTF. The DNA of the CDR3 is TGTGCCAGTAGGGTCCAGGGTCGATTCTATGGCTACACCTTC.

V usage is TRBV29-1 and J usage is TRBJ1-4; possibly TRBD1 for D (5 bases). Per the germline V gene, CDR1 is SQVTM and CDR2 is ANQGSEA. Trimming took off 5 bases at V and 8 bases at J, with 15 bases between the two ends. This CDR3 has 13 residues. The CDR3 DNA reads as TGCAGCGTTAAATCCGGGGGGATAGAAAAACTGTTTTTT. This encodes CSVKSGGIEKLFF.

The chain combines TRBV7-9 with TRBJ2-3, with TRBD2 as a possible D gene (5 bases). The CDR3 extends over 13 amino acids. Trimming stripped 3 bases from V and 3 bases from J, with 7 bases between. CDR1 and CDR2 (germline): SEHNR, FQNEAQ (reference sequence). The CDR3, as DNA: TGTGCCAGCAGCTTGGGGAGAACAGATACGCAGTATTTT. This sequence encodes CASSLGRTDTQYF.

V and J are TRBV7-2 and TRBJ2-1, with 15 bases identical to TRBD2. V shed 5 bases and J 3 bases; nucleotides not matched to a gene: 5. This CDR3 has 17 amino acids. The V gene's germline CDR1 is SGHTA and CDR2 FQGNSA. CDR3 residues: CASSPPGLAGGYNEQFF. As DNA, the CDR3 is TGTGCCAGCAGCCCCCCGGGACTAGCGGGAGGCTACAATGAGCAGTTCTTC.

This chain joins TRBV4-1 and TRBJ2-7; TRBD2 agrees at 10 bases. In germline, CDR1 is MGHRA, CDR2 YSYEKL. This CDR3 region has 15 residues. V dropped 2 bases and J dropped 6; count of bases not matched to a gene: 7. The CDR3 DNA follows: TGCGCCAGCAGCCAAATAGCGGGAGGAAGAGGCGAGCAGTACTTC. This gives the protein CASSQIAGGRGEQYF.

The J gene is TRBJ2-7, the V gene TRBV11-3; D remains ambiguous. Germline values: CDR1 SGHNT, CDR2 YENEEA. Trimming removed 1 base from V and 1 base from J, with 5 bases in between. The CDR3 totals 13 residues. CDR3 sequence (DNA): TGTGCCAGCAGCTTAGCACTGTCCTACGAGCAGTACTTC. Translating it yields CASSLALSYEQYF.

This sequence joins TRBV28 and TRBJ2-7; TRBD2 matches at 7 bases. V shed 4 bases and J 5 bases; nucleotides not matched to a gene: 14. Germline CDR1 reads MDHEN; CDR2 reads SYDVKM. The CDR3 has 16 residues. The CDR3 DNA sequence: TGTGCCAGCAGTTCCCCCCAGGGCGGGAGAAGAGACGAGCAGTACTTC. Encoded protein: CASSSPQGGRRDEQYF. The whole variable domain, filled in from reference TRBV28 and TRBJ2-7, reads DVKVTQSSRYLVKRTGEKVFLECVQDMDHENMFWYRQDPGLGLRLIYFSYDVKMKEKGDIPEGYSVSREKKERFSLILESASTNQTSMYLCASSSPQGGRRDEQYFGPGTRLTVT.

The rearrangement links TRBV2 to TRBJ2-4; D is possibly TRBD1 (6 bases). The CDR3 contains 14 residues. Trimming removed 1 base from V and 7 bases from J, with 11 bases in between. Germline assignment: CDR1 SNHLY and CDR2 FYNNEI. CDR3 in DNA: TGTGCCAGCAGTGAAGGGACAGTGGGGAACATTCAGTACTTC. Protein sequence: CASSEGTVGNIQYF.